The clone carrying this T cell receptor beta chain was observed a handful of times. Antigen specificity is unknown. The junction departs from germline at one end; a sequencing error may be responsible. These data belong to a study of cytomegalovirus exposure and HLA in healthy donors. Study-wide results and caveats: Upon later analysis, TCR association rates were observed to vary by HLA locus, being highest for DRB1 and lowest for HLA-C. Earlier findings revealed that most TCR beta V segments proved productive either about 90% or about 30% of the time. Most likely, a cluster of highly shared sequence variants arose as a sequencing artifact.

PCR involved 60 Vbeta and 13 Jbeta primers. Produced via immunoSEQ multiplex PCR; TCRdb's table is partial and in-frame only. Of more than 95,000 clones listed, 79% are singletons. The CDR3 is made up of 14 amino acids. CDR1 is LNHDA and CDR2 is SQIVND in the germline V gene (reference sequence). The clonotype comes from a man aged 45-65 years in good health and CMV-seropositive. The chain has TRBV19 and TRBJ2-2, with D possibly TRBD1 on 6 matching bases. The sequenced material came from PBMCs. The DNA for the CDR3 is TGTGCTAGTAAAGGGGGATGGCAGACCGGGGAGCTGTTTTTT. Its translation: CASKGGWQTGELFF.